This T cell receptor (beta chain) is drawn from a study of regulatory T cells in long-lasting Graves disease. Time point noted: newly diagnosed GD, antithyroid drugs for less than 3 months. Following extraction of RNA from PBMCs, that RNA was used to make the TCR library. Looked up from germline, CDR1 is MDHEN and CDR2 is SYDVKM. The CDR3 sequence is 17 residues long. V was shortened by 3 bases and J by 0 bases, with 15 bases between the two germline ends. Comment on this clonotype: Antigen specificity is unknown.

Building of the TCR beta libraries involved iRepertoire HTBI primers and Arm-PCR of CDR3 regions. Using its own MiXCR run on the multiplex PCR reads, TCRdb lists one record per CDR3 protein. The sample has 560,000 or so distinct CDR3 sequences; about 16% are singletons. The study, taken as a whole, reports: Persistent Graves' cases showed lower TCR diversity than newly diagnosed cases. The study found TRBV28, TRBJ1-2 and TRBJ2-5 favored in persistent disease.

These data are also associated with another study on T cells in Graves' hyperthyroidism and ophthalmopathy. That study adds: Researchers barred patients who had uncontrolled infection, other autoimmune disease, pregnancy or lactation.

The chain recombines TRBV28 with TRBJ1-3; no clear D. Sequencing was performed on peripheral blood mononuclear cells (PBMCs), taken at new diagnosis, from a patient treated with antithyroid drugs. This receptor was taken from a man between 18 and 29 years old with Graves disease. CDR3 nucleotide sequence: TGTGCCAGCAGTTTTGCTGGACCAATGATCTCTGGAAACACCATATATTTT. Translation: CASSFAGPMISGNTIYF.